Listed below are T cell receptor beta chains from one sample, sequenced in a study of identical twins. TCRdb re-called the 5' RACE reads with MiXCR, one entry per CDR3 protein. The sample gives about 470,000 distinct CDR3 sequences, roughly a quarter of which show up once; 2.9% is in the top ten. These sequences were also reported in another study, on T cells expressing NK-cell markers.

Sample: CD4+ T cells sorted from blood. The receptors come from a woman younger than 30 in good health. Each CDR3 is given with its conserved first and last residue. The order of the fields is J gene, clone size, V gene, D gene, CDR3 DNA, CDR3 protein. A D gene is named only where the DNA matches it firmly. Only some rows state a clone size, as once, few, many or a class for expanded clones.

>TRBJ2-3|few|TRBV20-1|-
TGCAGTGTATCTAGCCGAAACCGGAATACGCAGTATTTT
CSVSSRNRNTQYF
>TRBJ1-5|-|TRBV18|-
TGTGCCAGCTCACCAGTTGGGTTTCAGCCCCAGCATTTT
CASSPVGFQPQHF
>TRBJ2-5|once|TRBV7-9|-
TGTTCCAGCAGCTTAGAAGAGACCCAGTACTTC
CSSSLEETQYF
>TRBJ2-3|few|TRBV7-2|TRBD2
TGTGCCAGCAGCTTCCTAGCGGGGGGGGCAGATACGCAGTATTTT
CASSFLAGGADTQYF
>TRBJ2-1|-|TRBV6-2/TRBV6-3|-
TGTGCCAGCAGTTCAGGAGGGATTGGAGGCAATGAGCAGTTCTTC
CASSSGGIGGNEQFF
>TRBJ1-2|-|TRBV20-1|TRBD1
TGCAGTGCTGAACAGGGGGGCCTCTATGGCTACACCTTC
CSAEQGGLYGYTF
>TRBJ2-7|-|TRBV5-6|-
TGTGCCAGCAGCTCTGACAGGCGAGAGCAGTACTTC
CASSSDRREQYF
>TRBJ2-1|once|TRBV7-8|TRBD2
TGTGCCAGCAGCTTAGGGAGACTAGCTTCCAATGAGCAGTTCTTC
CASSLGRLASNEQFF
>TRBJ2-2|-|TRBV14|TRBD2
TGTGCCAGCAGCCCTTCTAGCGGGGGAACCGGGGAGCTGTTTTTT
CASSPSSGGTGELFF
>TRBJ1-1|few|TRBV10-2|TRBD1
TGCGCCAGCAGTGTTGCAGGGGGTTTACGGGCTGAAGCTTTCTTT
CASSVAGGLRAEAFF
>TRBJ1-2|-|TRBV20-1|TRBD1
TGCAGTGCCGTAGACAGGGGCGGGTATGGCTACACCTTC
CSAVDRGGYGYTF
>TRBJ2-2|few|TRBV2|TRBD2
TGTGCCATCCGGGGGGGTCCGTCGAACACCGGGGAGCTGTTTTTT
CAIRGGPSNTGELFF